Following are 6 T cell receptor beta chains from one sample sequenced in a study of cytomegalovirus exposure and HLA in healthy donors. This PCR relied on a set of 60 Vbeta primers and 13 Jbeta primers. Here immunoSEQ multiplex PCR was the method, and the copy in TCRdb shows in-frame clones only, minus some. The sample records 150,000 to 200,000 clones, 75% to 80% being singletons. The sample taken for sequencing was PBMCs. These receptors were collected from a woman aged 35 to 49 in good health and CMV-seronegative.

The rearrangement links TRBV5-4 to TRBJ2-3; 7 nucleotides agree with TRBD1. V was pared by 4 bases and J by 5 bases, with 4 bases of the junction left unmatched. The CDR3 sequence is 13 residues long. Germline CDR1 and CDR2: SGHNT and YYREEE (reference sequence). CDR3 amino acids: CASSLDREDTQYF. CDR3 bases: TGTGCCAGCAGCCTTGACAGGGAAGATACGCAGTATTTT.

For the CDR3, the DNA is TGTGCCAGCAGTTCTTACAGGTTACCAGAAGCTTTCTTT. The encoded protein is CASSSYRLPEAFF. The V gene is TRBV6-5, the J gene TRBJ1-1; maybe TRBD1 (5 bases). Germline CDR1 MNHEY, CDR2 SVGAGI. V lost 4 bases and J 8 bases, leaving 14 bases between the germline ends. The CDR3 extends over 13 amino acids.

The chain employs TRBV7-7 and TRBJ2-7, with 9 positions matching TRBD1. There are 17 residues in the CDR3. Germline V gene lookup returns CDR1 SSHAT and CDR2 FNYEAQ (reference sequence). Trimming cost V 4 bases and J 3 bases; bases outside gene matches: 13. Here the CDR3 DNA reads TGTGCCAGCAGCTACGGGACAGGGACGGTGAGGTTCTACGAGCAGTACTTC. Translated: CASSYGTGTVRFYEQYF.

The J gene is TRBJ2-1, the V gene TRBV10-3; D gene ambiguous. The V end lost 6 bases, the J end lost 4 bases, and 10 bases lay between the germline ends. Germline V gives CDR1 ENHRY, CDR2 SYGVKD. The CDR3 is 13 residues long. The CDR3 here is CAISAAVYNEQFF. CDR3 DNA sequence: TGTGCCATCAGCGCGGCAGTTTACAATGAGCAGTTCTTC.

The chain carries TRBV7-9 and TRBJ1-6; D remains ambiguous. Trimming took 0 bases from V and 13 from J, leaving 19 bases between them. CDR3 length: 16 amino acids. The germline gives CDR1 SEHNR, CDR2 FQNEAQ (reference sequence). CDR3 sequence: CASSLAPNPPVPPLHF. CDR3 DNA sequence: TGTGCCAGCAGCTTAGCGCCAAATCCCCCGGTACCTCCCCTCCACTTT. Full variable domain (rest looked up from reference TRBV7-9 and TRBJ1-6): DTGVSQNPRHKITKRGQNVTFRCDPISEHNRLYWYRQTLGQGPEFLTYFQNEAQLEKSRLLSDRFSAERPKGSFSTLEIQRTEQGDSAMYLCASSLAPNPPVPPLHFGNGTRLTVT.

This chain uses TRBV4-1 with TRBJ2-7; 9 bases are shared with TRBD1. The CDR3 is 15 residues long. Trimming cost V 1 base and J 2 bases; bases outside gene matches: 3. The germline CDR1 and CDR2 sequences are MGHRA and YSYEKL. In DNA form, the CDR3 reads TGCGCCAGCAGCCAAGGTGGGACAGGGCCCTACGAGCAGTACTTC. Its protein is CASSQGGTGPYEQYF.